Shown below are 27 T cell receptor beta chains from a single sample sequenced in a study of human T cells and chemical hapten exposure (dated by TCRdb to 2020 to 2022). The library was made by RACE. The instrument given in TCRdb is NextSeq 500. TCRdb reran the public reads through fastp at Q25 and MiXCR, keeping productive beta chains. Every entry covers one CDR3 protein and lists the most common genes and DNA from its rows. The sample records about 110,000 distinct CDR3 sequences, approximately 8.8% of which are singletons. The ten biggest clones cover more than 3% of the sample. The meaning of the sample's time point label: patch test 2, 6 weeks after DPC sensitization. The treatment or condition label corresponds to: therapeutic diphenylcyclopropenone sensitization with weekly scalp DPC. The material sequenced was whole blood, taken in connection with sensitization to the hapten diphenylcyclopropenone (DPC). Every receptor here comes from a woman between 40 and 55 years old with alopecia areata. Some clones in this sample may be carry-over from other donors' samples.

In regard to this clonotype: A much more abundant neighbour one base away suggests this may be a read error. The chain recombines TRBV2 with TRBJ2-3, with a possible D match to TRBD2 (6 bases). The germline V gene encodes CDR1 SNHLY and CDR2 FYNNEI. This CDR3 spans 15 amino acids. This CDR3 is CASRANRDFTDTQNF. CDR3 DNA: TGTGCCAGCAGAGCAAATCGGGACTTCACAGATACGCAGAATTTT.

This clonotype was seen a handful of times. The chain is built from TRBV28 and TRBJ1-1; the match to TRBD1 covers 11 bases. Germline values: CDR1 MDHEN, CDR2 SYDVKM. Trimming at V came to 8 bases and at J to 5 bases, leaving 4 bases not matched to a gene. This CDR3 region has 13 residues. For the CDR3, the DNA is TGTGCCAGCCCCGGGACAGGGGGGACTGAAGCTTTCTTT. It specifies CASPGTGGTEAFF.

The chain carries TRBV2 and TRBJ2-4, with 10 nucleotides matching TRBD2. The V and J ends lost 5 bases and 4 bases, in that order; junction bases with no gene match: 8. This CDR3 has 16 residues. Germline V lookup: CDR1 SNHLY, CDR2 FYNNEI. CDR3 in DNA: TGTGCCAGCAGTTCGGTGGCTAGCGGGGGTAAAAACATTCAGTACTTC. Protein sequence: CASSSVASGGKNIQYF.

This clonotype was found a few times. The rearrangement joins TRBV29-1 to TRBJ2-2, with 7 bases that match TRBD1. Losses at the gene ends were 6 bases for V and 6 bases for J; bases not matched to a gene: 16. Germline V gene data show CDR1 as SQVTM and CDR2 as ANQGSEA. There are 16 residues in the CDR3. CDR3: CSVQPTGEGVAGELFF. The CDR3 bases are TGCAGCGTCCAACCTACAGGGGAAGGTGTTGCCGGGGAGCTGTTTTTT.

The chain recombines TRBV29-1 with TRBJ2-1; D perhaps matches TRBD2 (6 bases). The V gene lost 6 bases and the J gene lost 4 bases, with 19 bases spanning the gap. The V gene's germline CDR1 is SQVTM and CDR2 ANQGSEA. CDR3 length: 15 residues. The CDR3 spells CSVDGLAGTYNEQFF. In nucleotides, the CDR3 is TGCAGCGTCGATGGACTGGCGGGGACTTACAATGAGCAGTTCTTC.

For this clonotype: A much more abundant neighbour one base away suggests this may be a read error. The conserved phenylalanine or tryptophan is not found at the CDR3 terminus, so this likely reflects a read error. The chain combines TRBV19 with TRBJ2-1, with unresolved D. The CDR3 has 14 amino acids. Germline-derived CDR1 and CDR2 are LNHDA and SQIVND (reference sequence). V lost 1 base and J 11 bases, leaving 15 bases between the germline ends. CDR3 sequence: CASSIVGSSLKQFS. The CDR3 coding sequence is TGTGCCAGTAGTATAGTCGGCAGTAGTCTAAAGCAGTTCTCC.

This clonotype was recorded at least ten times. V usage is TRBV18 and J usage is TRBJ2-3, with a tentative D call TRBD2 (5 bases). In germline, CDR1 is KGHSH, CDR2 LQKENI. The CDR3 totals 12 residues. Trimming shortened V by 1 base and J by 9 bases, and 8 bases separated the two germline ends. The CDR3 is CASSPLEDTQYF. The CDR3 bases are TGTGCCAGCTCACCACTGGAGGACACGCAGTATTTT.

This clonotype has ten or more counts. The chain couples TRBV20-1 to TRBJ2-7; 11 bases agree with TRBD1. V trimming: 3 bases; J trimming: 2 bases; junction bases outside the gene matches: 6. CDR3 size: 15 residues. The germline CDR1 and CDR2 sequences are DFQATT and SNEGSKA (reference sequence). This chain's CDR3 is CSARDRDRGTYEQYF. The DNA for the CDR3 is TGCAGTGCTAGGGACCGGGACAGGGGGACCTACGAGCAGTACTTC.

The chain has TRBV20-1 and TRBJ2-5; D possibly corresponds to TRBD2 (5 bases). The germline V gene has CDR1 DFQATT and CDR2 SNEGSKA (reference sequence). The V end was cut by 0 bases, the J end by 4 bases, with 12 bases between. The CDR3 has 14 residues. The CDR3 reads CSARDPRGSETQYF. The CDR3 nucleotides read TGCAGTGCTAGAGATCCCCGGGGTTCAGAGACCCAGTACTTC.

This clonotype has a handful of counts. J is TRBJ2-7 and V is TRBV12-3 or TRBV12-4; maybe TRBD1 (6 bases). CDR3 size: 14 residues. The V gene lost 4 bases and the J gene lost 0 bases, with 10 bases spanning the gap. The CDR3 DNA follows: TGTGCCAGCAGTTGGGGGACAACCTCCTACGAGCAGTACTTC. Amino acid sequence: CASSWGTTSYEQYF.

This chain connects TRBV5-6 to TRBJ1-6; TRBD1 matches 8 bases. Germline CDR1 SGHDT, CDR2 YYEEEE. CDR3 length equals 15 residues. V lost 4 bases, J lost 7 bases, and 7 bases stayed unmatched. The CDR3 spells CASSPADRANSPLHF. DNA for the CDR3: TGTGCCAGCAGCCCCGCGGACAGGGCAAATTCACCCCTCCACTTT.

This clonotype appeared many times. The genes are TRBV4-3 and TRBJ1-6; 9 nucleotides agree with TRBD1. The CDR3 extends over 15 amino acids. Germline CDR1 LGHNA, CDR2 YSLEER. Trimming removed 2 bases from V and 10 bases from J; junction bases left unmatched: 6. The DNA for the CDR3 is TGCGCCAGCAGCCAATCCGGGACAGGGCAGTCACCCCTCCACTTT. This translates into CASSQSGTGQSPLHF.

The chain employs TRBV18 and TRBJ1-2; TRBD1 matches 7 bases. The CDR3 is 13 amino acids. J gave up 3 bases and V 5 bases, and 3 bases lay outside the gene matches. Germline V gene data show CDR1 as KGHSH and CDR2 as LQKENI. In DNA, the CDR3 is TGTGCCAGCTCAACAGGGGTGGACTATGGCTACACCTTC. Translation gives CASSTGVDYGYTF.

There are many counts of this clonotype. V and J are TRBV12-5 and TRBJ1-1; 7 positions match TRBD1. This CDR3 spans 16 amino acids. CDR1 LGHNT and CDR2 FRNRAP come from the germline V gene. Trimming removed 6 bases from V and 1 base from J; junction bases left unmatched: 11. The CDR3 region has the DNA TGTGCTAGTGGGAAAACAGGGGACTTATCGAACACTGAAGCTTTCTTT. This gives the protein CASGKTGDLSNTEAFF.

As for this clonotype: The junction shows a germline mismatch at one end, possibly a read error. The chain couples TRBV19 to TRBJ2-2; TRBD1 aligns across 8 bases. The CDR3 is made up of 13 amino acids. Germline CDR1 reads LNHDA; CDR2 reads SQIVND (reference sequence). The chain's CDR3 is CVSTGGSGGELFF. As DNA, the CDR3 is TGTGTCAGTACAGGGGGGTCTGGCGGGGAGCTGTTTTTT.

V usage is TRBV6-6 and J usage is TRBJ2-7, with 9 positions matching TRBD1. The CDR3 totals 13 residues. In germline, CDR1 is MNHNY, CDR2 SVGAGI (reference sequence). J lost 6 bases, V lost 7 bases, and 7 bases had no gene match. CDR3 amino acids: CASTLQGASEQYF. The CDR3 DNA sequence: TGTGCCAGCACCCTACAGGGGGCGAGCGAGCAGTACTTC.

The sample holds many counts of this clonotype. The genes are TRBV28 and TRBJ2-5; 10 nucleotides align to TRBD2. The CDR3 has 14 amino acids. With V trimmed by 3 bases and J by 6 bases, 4 bases remained unmatched. Per germline, CDR1 MDHEN and CDR2 SYDVKM. The CDR3 DNA sequence: TGTGCCAGCAGTTTTCTAGCGGGGGCGAAGACCCAGTACTTC. Residues: CASSFLAGAKTQYF.

V and J are TRBV13 and TRBJ2-3; 7 positions match TRBD2. The CDR3 is made up of 17 amino acids. Trimming cost V 5 bases and J 5 bases; bases outside gene matches: 16. CDR1 is PRHDT and CDR2 is FYEKMQ in the germline V gene (reference sequence). The CDR3 bases are TGTGCCAGCAGCCCGCCATGGGAGCGGGGCCTCATAGATACGCAGTATTTT. This codes for CASSPPWERGLIDTQYF.

The chain carries TRBV12-3 or TRBV12-4 and TRBJ2-3; 7 nucleotides align to TRBD1. The CDR3 has 15 residues. Germline trimming cut 6 bases from V and 6 bases from J; bases unmatched to any gene: 12. Here the CDR3 DNA reads TGTGCCAGCAGACCTAGGGACAGCCCAGGTGATACGCAGTATTTT. Translating it yields CASRPRDSPGDTQYF.

This clonotype showed up many times. V usage is TRBV6-6 and J usage is TRBJ2-6, with unresolved D. Germline assignment: CDR1 MNHNY and CDR2 SVGAGI (reference sequence). The V end was cut by 0 bases, the J end by 4 bases, with 7 bases between. The CDR3 loop spans 15 amino acids. CDR3 sequence (DNA): TGTGCCAGCAGTTACTCGACTGGGGGGGCCAACGTCCTGACTTTC. Translating it yields CASSYSTGGANVLTF.

This clonotype was seen repeatedly, ten times or more. For the CDR3, the DNA is TGTGCCAGCAGCGTAGTAGGCGGGGGAGGCAATGAGCAGTTCTTC. Translated: CASSVVGGGGNEQFF. V is TRBV9 and J is TRBJ2-1; 7 bases map to TRBD2. Trimming cost V 0 bases and J 6 bases; bases outside gene matches: 6. Germline V CDR1 and CDR2: SGDLS, YYNGEE. The CDR3 runs to 15 residues.

This clonotype occurred many times. The J gene is TRBJ1-5, the V gene TRBV2; D call uncertain. V was shortened by 7 bases and J by 5 bases, with 15 bases between the two germline ends. Germline assignment: CDR1 SNHLY and CDR2 FYNNEI. The CDR3 is 14 residues long. For the CDR3, the DNA is TGTGCCAGCACGGACTCGGGAAGCCATCAGCCCCAGCATTTT. Its protein is CASTDSGSHQPQHF.

Turning to this clonotype: A much larger clonotype is one base distant, so this may be a read error. The chain carries TRBV20-1 and TRBJ1-2, with TRBD1 matching over 7 bases. The CDR3 length is 15 residues. Germline V lookup: CDR1 DFQATT, CDR2 SNEGSKA (reference sequence). The CDR3: CSASGRKGAYYGYAF. The DNA of the CDR3 is TGCAGTGCTAGCGGAAGGAAGGGGGCTTACTATGGCTACGCCTTC.

This clonotype occurred once. This chain joins TRBV3-1 and TRBJ1-1; D not resolved. The CDR3 is 14 amino acids. Trimming removed 3 bases at V and 1 base at J, with 9 bases between. CDR1 and CDR2 (germline): LGHDT, YNNKEL (reference sequence). The CDR3 spells CASSQSLRNTEAFF. The CDR3, as DNA: TGTGCCAGCAGCCAGTCACTGAGGAACACTGAAGCTTTCTTT.

This clonotype appeared many times. The CDR3 reads CSAREASNYGYTF. The CDR3 bases are TGCAGTGCTAGAGAAGCGTCTAACTATGGCTACACCTTC. The rearrangement links TRBV20-1 to TRBJ1-2; D is undetermined. The germline V gene encodes CDR1 DFQATT and CDR2 SNEGSKA (reference sequence). The CDR3 length is 13 residues. Between the trimmed V and J ends, which lost 0 bases and 0 bases, there was a span of 5 bases.

This clonotype was seen a few times. This chain uses TRBV11-2 with TRBJ2-3; D perhaps matches TRBD1 (6 bases). The CDR3 spans 15 residues. Germline-derived CDR1 and CDR2 are SGHAT and FQNNGV. Trimming stripped 1 base from V and 1 base from J, with 9 bases between. The CDR3 region has the DNA TGTGCCAGCAGCTTAGGTGACAGGCGCACAGATACGCAGTATTTT. Translation: CASSLGDRRTDTQYF.

This clonotype has a handful of counts. This chain links TRBV27 with TRBJ2-5; maybe TRBD2 (6 bases). Trimming left V 2 bases short and J 4 bases short, with 8 bases between. The CDR3 covers 13 residues. Germline-derived CDR1 and CDR2 are MNHEY and SMNVEV (reference sequence). CDR3 loop: CASSLRRGETQYF. CDR3 coding DNA: TGTGCCAGCAGTTTAAGGAGGGGAGAGACCCAGTACTTC.